This paragraph reports one T cell receptor (beta chain). The sample originates from a study of blood T cell repertoires in COVID-19. Generated by immunoSEQ multiplex PCR, the TCRdb table keeps only in-frame clones and is missing some. Here the sample spans about 210,000 clones, 80% being singletons. V was pared by 10 bases and J by 8 bases, with 15 bases between. This CDR3 has 12 amino acids. Germline assignment: CDR1 LNHDA and CDR2 SQIVND (reference sequence). Sequencing was carried out using PBMCs or T cells enriched from blood (not recorded which). The V call is TRBV19, the J call TRBJ1-5; weak D call: TRBD1 (5 bases). This TCR derives from a man in his thirties or forties with acute COVID-19. In DNA form, the CDR3 reads TGTGCCACTTACCATGAAGGGGAGCCCCAGCATTTT. It specifies CATYHEGEPQHF.